These 13 T cell receptor beta chains originate from one sample sequenced in a study of synovial regulatory T cells in juvenile arthritis. Profiling relied on immunoSEQ multiplex PCR, and the TCRdb table lists in-frame clones only, not all of them. The sample features about 10,000 clones, with less than 1% in its top ten. Source material: Treg cells from blood. Subset described: remaining (HLA-DR-negative) circulating blood Treg cells. These receptor sequences come from a donor younger than 35 with juvenile idiopathic arthritis.

This chain connects TRBV14 to TRBJ1-1. The CDR3 is 15 amino acids. No DNA sequence was recorded. The germline gives CDR1 SGHDN, CDR2 FVKESK. The CDR3 here is CASSQVGGRRTEAFF.

The rearrangement uses TRBV2 and TRBJ2-7; TCRdb names TRBD1, which stays unverified in the absence of DNA. The CDR3 consists of 11 residues. DNA for this receptor is not on file. Germline assignment: CDR1 SNHLY and CDR2 FYNNEI. The CDR3 loop is CASSDRAEQYF. Drawing the rest from reference TRBV2 and TRBJ2-7, the complete variable domain is EPEVTQTPSHQVTQMGQEVILRCVPISNHLYFYWYRQILGQKVEFLVSFYNNEISEKSEIFDDQFSVERPDGSNFTLKIRSTKLEDSAMYFCASSDRAEQYFGPGTRLTVT.

This chain uses TRBV19 with TRBJ1-2; without DNA, the TCRdb call of TRBD1 cannot be checked. The germline CDR1 and CDR2 sequences are LNHDA and SQIVND (reference sequence). This CDR3 comprises 15 residues. No DNA appears here. The CDR3 sequence is CASSIPGGEVYGYTF.

The V and J genes are TRBV2 and TRBJ2-7. This CDR3 contains 12 residues. The coding DNA is unavailable. Looked up from germline, CDR1 is SNHLY and CDR2 is FYNNEI. CDR3 in amino acids: CASSLSTYEQYF. The entire variable domain, with the rest obtained from reference TRBV2 and TRBJ2-7, is as follows: EPEVTQTPSHQVTQMGQEVILRCVPISNHLYFYWYRQILGQKVEFLVSFYNNEISEKSEIFDDQFSVERPDGSNFTLKIRSTKLEDSAMYFCASSLSTYEQYFGPGTRLTVT.

V and J are TRBV5-1 and TRBJ2-2; TCRdb's D call of TRBD1 is untestable without DNA. CDR1 and CDR2 from the germline V gene are SGHRS and YFSETQ. There are 14 residues in the CDR3. The entry carries no DNA sequence. The CDR3 protein is CASSLAKGTGELFF.

This rearrangement joins TRBV10-3 to TRBJ1-2. Germline values: CDR1 ENHRY, CDR2 SYGVKD. CDR3 size: 15 residues. No nucleotide data were recorded. The CDR3 sequence: CAISRQEPTNYGYTF.

This chain connects TRBV25-1 to TRBJ2-2. The CDR3 spans 14 residues. DNA for this receptor is not on file. Germline CDR1 and CDR2: MGHDK and SYGVNS. The CDR3 protein is CASSEYSHTGELFF.

This sequence joins TRBV29-1 and TRBJ1-3. CDR1 is SQVTM, CDR2 ANQGSEA, per germline. This CDR3 has 13 amino acids. The protein alone is recorded here. CDR3: CSVAGATGNTIYF.

V gene TRBV10-3 combines with J gene TRBJ2-7. The CDR3 covers 12 residues. DNA is not recorded here. The germline V gene encodes CDR1 ENHRY and CDR2 SYGVKD. CDR3 protein: CAISESAYEQYF.

CDR3 amino acids: CASRGGNYGYTF. This chain uses TRBV5-1 with TRBJ1-2. CDR1 SGHRS and CDR2 YFSETQ come from the germline V gene. The CDR3 spans 12 residues. DNA is not recorded here.

The CDR3 loop is CASSPDRYEQYF. The chain links TRBV18 to TRBJ2-7; lacking DNA, the TRBD1 call made by TCRdb goes unchecked. The V gene's germline CDR1 is KGHSH and CDR2 LQKENI. The CDR3 sequence is 12 residues long. No DNA is listed.

The chain has TRBV5-6 and TRBJ1-2. CDR3 length: 12 amino acids. DNA was not recorded. CDR1 and CDR2 (germline): SGHDT, YYEEEE. The CDR3 region is CASSFWRNGYTF.

The gene calls are TRBV7-2 and TRBJ1-4. The CDR3 spans 14 residues. DNA for this receptor is not on file. The germline V gene has CDR1 SGHTA and CDR2 FQGNSA. The CDR3 reads CASSWDWGEEKLFF.